The 29 T cell receptor beta chains below come from one sample, sequenced in a study of T cells in Graves' hyperthyroidism and ophthalmopathy. RNA transcripts served as the template for amplifying TCR beta CDR3 regions. The study used the HTBI primer set for a first-round RT-PCR of the TCR CDR3. TCRdb redid the calling of the multiplex PCR reads with MiXCR, one entry per CDR3 protein. The profile covers fewer than 750,000 distinct CDR3 sequences, with about 14% appearing a single time and around an eighth taken by the ten largest. The material sequenced was blood. The receptors come from a woman aged 50 to 65 with Graves' ophthalmopathy.

Many counts were recorded for this clonotype. J is TRBJ2-5 and V is TRBV18; no reliable D call. CDR3 size: 14 residues. Germline CDR1 is KGHSH and CDR2 is LQKENI. V gave up 2 bases and J gave up 2 bases, with 9 bases separating them. The CDR3 nucleotides read TGTGCCAGCTCACCAGCCGGACCGCAAGAGACCCAGTACTTC. Its translation is CASSPAGPQETQYF.

In this sample, this clonotype turned up many times. The CDR3 loop is CASKPTSGETQYF. CDR3 sequence (DNA): TGTGCCAGCAAACCAACTAGCGGGGAGACCCAGTACTTC. The chain employs TRBV27 and TRBJ2-5, with 9 bases aligning to TRBD2. Germline assignment: CDR1 MNHEY and CDR2 SMNVEV (reference sequence). This CDR3 is 13 amino acids long. The junction had 5 bases not matched to a gene; V was cut back by 7 bases and J by 5 bases.

The chain is built from TRBV7-2 and TRBJ1-3, with unresolved D. From germline, CDR1 is SGHTA and CDR2 FQGNSA. This CDR3 comprises 14 residues. Trimming removed 3 bases from V and 4 bases from J, with 10 bases in between. The CDR3 DNA follows: TGTGCCAGCAGCTTCAACCCCTACGGAAACACCATATATTTT. It is translated as CASSFNPYGNTIYF. Drawing the rest from reference TRBV7-2 and TRBJ1-3, the complete variable domain is GAGVSQSPSNKVTEKGKDVELRCDPISGHTALYWYRQSLGQGLEFLIYFQGNSAPDKSGLPSDRFSAERTGGSVSTLTIQRTQQEDSAVYLCASSFNPYGNTIYFGEGSWLTVV.

With regard to this clonotype: This may arise from a read error, as a much more abundant clone is one base away. V usage is TRBV2 and J usage is TRBJ2-1, with a possible D match to TRBD2 (5 bases). Germline assignment: CDR1 SNHLY and CDR2 FYNNEI. V lost 10 bases and J lost 9, with 19 bases in between. This CDR3 contains 13 residues. DNA for the CDR3: TGTGCCAACAGCTCAACTCTAGCATCTGAGCAGTTCTTC. It translates to CANSSTLASEQFF.

The V gene is TRBV28, the J gene TRBJ1-2, with TRBD1 matching over 9 bases. The germline V gene encodes CDR1 MDHEN and CDR2 SYDVKM. CDR3 size: 17 residues. V lost 5 bases to trimming and J lost 4 bases; unmatched junction nucleotides: 14. In nucleotides, the CDR3 is TGTGCCAGCAGTGCAAAAGGACGGGGACAGGGAATCTATGGCTACACCTTC. Its translation: CASSAKGRGQGIYGYTF.

This clonotype came up a few times. J is TRBJ2-7 and V is TRBV9; D remains unclear. CDR1 is SGDLS, CDR2 YYNGEE, per germline. Trimming took off 0 bases at V and 0 bases at J, with 7 bases between the two ends. The CDR3 has 14 amino acids. CDR3 loop: CASSVDEDSYEQYF. CDR3 in DNA: TGTGCCAGCAGCGTAGACGAGGACTCCTACGAGCAGTACTTC.

At least ten counts were recorded for this clonotype. The chain recombines TRBV11-2 with TRBJ2-7, with 7 bases identical to TRBD1. Germline CDR1 is SGHAT and CDR2 is FQNNGV. The CDR3 has 15 residues. J gave up 0 bases and V 4 bases, and 6 bases lay outside the gene matches. CDR3 nucleotides: TGTGCCAGCAGCTCGTACCGGGACAGCTCCTACGAGCAGTACTTC. It is translated as CASSSYRDSSYEQYF.

J is TRBJ2-1 and V is TRBV9; TRBD2 matches at 7 bases. This CDR3 has 15 amino acids. Germline V gene data show CDR1 as SGDLS and CDR2 as YYNGEE. Trimming cost V 0 bases and J 9 bases; bases outside gene matches: 9. The CDR3: CASSVDRTPGGEQFF. The CDR3 DNA follows: TGTGCCAGCAGCGTAGATAGGACCCCGGGGGGTGAGCAGTTCTTC.

V is TRBV28 and J is TRBJ1-5; TRBD1 aligns across 12 bases. The CDR3 is 16 residues long. After removal of 6 bases from V and 5 bases from J, the junction contained 8 bases not matched to a gene. CDR1 and CDR2 from the germline V gene are MDHEN and SYDVKM. The CDR3 region is CASSSIGTGGDQPQHF. The CDR3 DNA sequence: TGTGCCAGCAGCTCCATAGGGACAGGGGGCGATCAGCCCCAGCATTTT.

This clonotype has a count of ten or more. This rearrangement joins TRBV28 to TRBJ2-3; 8 bases fit TRBD1. This CDR3 contains 14 residues. Germline V gene lookup returns CDR1 MDHEN and CDR2 SYDVKM. The V segment lost 5 bases and the J segment 3 bases; nucleotides outside the gene matches: 4. CDR3 sequence: CASSLRQGTDTQYF. In nucleotides, the CDR3 is TGTGCCAGCAGTCTACGACAGGGGACAGATACGCAGTATTTT.

J is TRBJ1-6 and V is TRBV12-3 or TRBV12-4; D may be TRBD1 (5 bases). This CDR3 spans 16 amino acids. Trimming shortened V by 4 bases and J by 3 bases, and 13 bases separated the two germline ends. CDR3 in amino acids: CASSSGDRRYNSPLHF. The CDR3 DNA sequence: TGTGCCAGCAGTTCGGGGGACCGTCGCTATAATTCACCCCTCCACTTT.

V and J are TRBV5-6 and TRBJ1-4, with TRBD1 matching 9 bases. The CDR3 spans 16 residues. The germline CDR1 and CDR2 sequences are SGHDT and YYEEEE. Losses at the gene ends were 3 bases for V and 7 bases for J; bases not matched to a gene: 10. CDR3 amino acids: CASSSRLGQGGEKLFF. The CDR3 nucleotides are TGTGCCAGCAGCTCCAGGTTGGGACAGGGAGGTGAAAAACTGTTTTTT.

This clonotype was detected a few times. The chain carries TRBV4-3 and TRBJ1-2, with D possibly being TRBD1 (5 bases). V was clipped by 1 base and J by 8 bases, with 14 bases between them. The germline V gene has CDR1 LGHNA and CDR2 YSLEER. This CDR3 has 14 residues. CDR3 region: CASSQVLGGRGYTF. CDR3 DNA: TGCGCCAGCAGCCAAGTCTTGGGGGGTCGAGGCTACACCTTC.

This clonotype was seen at least ten times. The rearrangement joins TRBV12-3 or TRBV12-4 to TRBJ2-5; 7 positions agree with TRBD2. The junction had 11 bases not matched to a gene; V was cut back by 3 bases and J by 4 bases. The length of the CDR3 is 16 residues. CDR3 nucleotide sequence: TGTGCCAGCAGTTTTTTTTCATCGGGAGGTAGAGAGACCCAGTACTTC. It translates to CASSFFSSGGRETQYF.

V is TRBV7-6 and J is TRBJ1-6, with TRBD1 identical over 8 bases. Trimming cost V 4 bases and J 3 bases; bases outside gene matches: 2. In germline, CDR1 is SGHVS, CDR2 FNYEAQ. This CDR3 comprises 15 residues. CDR3 DNA sequence: TGTGCCAGCAGCTGGGACAGGAGCTATAATTCACCCCTCCACTTT. It codes for CASSWDRSYNSPLHF.

The V and J genes are TRBV20-1 and TRBJ2-3; D remains unclear. Trimming left V 3 bases short and J 3 bases short, with 7 bases between. The germline V gene has CDR1 DFQATT and CDR2 SNEGSKA (reference sequence). This CDR3 is built from 12 residues. CDR3 DNA: TGCAGTGCTAGTGGTCGAACAGATACGCAGTATTTT. Translated: CSASGRTDTQYF.

This chain uses TRBV25-1 with TRBJ1-6, with TRBD1 matching 7 bases. The V gene's germline CDR1 is MGHDK and CDR2 SYGVNS. The V gene end was trimmed by 1 base and the J gene end by 7 bases; junction bases not matched to a gene: 4. The length of the CDR3 is 15 residues. CDR3 DNA: TGTGCCAGCAGTGAATTAGGGGGACAGAATTCACCCCTCCACTTT. Its protein product is CASSELGGQNSPLHF.

This clonotype was detected ten times or more. The chain has TRBV28 and TRBJ2-5, with 8 bases matching TRBD1. Germline CDR1 MDHEN, CDR2 SYDVKM. CDR3 length equals 14 residues. V was clipped by 4 bases and J by 7 bases; unmatched bases: 8. The DNA of the CDR3 is TGTGCCAGCAGTTCGGCGGGGACAGGCGGGACCCAGTACTTC. It encodes CASSSAGTGGTQYF.

This clonotype was counted ten times or more. The chain has TRBV27 and TRBJ2-5, with D tentatively TRBD2 (6 bases). The length of the CDR3 is 15 residues. The V and J ends lost 5 bases and 1 base respectively, with 14 bases between them. Germline V gene lookup returns CDR1 MNHEY and CDR2 SMNVEV (reference sequence). The CDR3 region is CASSTRLELQETQYF. The CDR3 nucleotides are TGTGCCAGCAGTACGAGACTAGAACTCCAAGAGACCCAGTACTTC.

This clonotype was seen ten or more times. The chain recombines TRBV7-9 with TRBJ1-5; D is ambiguous. Trimming cost V 4 bases and J 2 bases, with 18 bases left between them. Per the germline V gene, CDR1 is SEHNR and CDR2 is FQNEAQ (reference sequence). This CDR3 spans 17 amino acids. This CDR3 is CASSSVPPGRGNQPQHF. The CDR3, as DNA: TGTGCCAGCAGCTCTGTACCTCCCGGAAGGGGCAATCAGCCCCAGCATTTT.

This chain joins TRBV7-9 and TRBJ1-3, with 7 bases aligning to TRBD1. The V gene end was trimmed by 6 bases and the J gene end by 0 bases; junction bases not matched to a gene: 8. This CDR3 is built from 16 residues. Germline CDR1 and CDR2: SEHNR and FQNEAQ (reference sequence). CDR3: CASRKSGTASGNTIYF. Written as DNA, the CDR3 is TGTGCCAGCAGGAAATCCGGGACAGCCTCTGGAAACACCATATATTTT. Variable domain in full (rest from reference TRBV7-9 and TRBJ1-3): DTGVSQNPRHKITKRGQNVTFRCDPISEHNRLYWYRQTLGQGPEFLTYFQNEAQLEKSRLLSDRFSAERPKGSFSTLEIQRTEQGDSAMYLCASRKSGTASGNTIYFGEGSWLTVV.

This clonotype was observed many times. The V call is TRBV29-1, the J call TRBJ2-1; D is unresolved. The germline gives CDR1 SQVTM, CDR2 ANQGSEA. CDR3 length equals 13 residues. V lost 4 bases to trimming and J lost 4 bases, with 11 bases between them. The CDR3 spells CSVGFPYYNEQFF. The CDR3 coding sequence is TGCAGCGTTGGGTTTCCGTATTACAATGAGCAGTTCTTC.

This rearrangement joins TRBV14 to TRBJ2-3, with TRBD2 matching 12 bases. Looked up from germline, CDR1 is SGHDN and CDR2 is FVKESK. The J segment lost 4 bases and the V segment lost 3 bases, leaving 5 bases of the junction unmatched. The CDR3 covers 16 residues. The CDR3 loop is CASSHYRLAGADTQYF. The CDR3 DNA follows: TGTGCCAGCAGCCATTACAGACTAGCGGGAGCAGATACGCAGTATTTT.

Many counts were recorded for this clonotype. This sequence joins TRBV11-3 and TRBJ2-1; D may match TRBD1 or TRBD2 (5 bases each). The CDR3 totals 18 residues. V was pared by 0 bases and J by 3 bases, with 18 bases between. CDR1 and CDR2 (germline): SGHNT, YENEEA. CDR3 sequence (DNA): TGTGCCAGCAGCTTAGATCGAGGGGCTACCCTGAACTACAATGAGCAGTTCTTC. It translates to CASSLDRGATLNYNEQFF.

This clonotype was recorded at least ten times. V gene TRBV7-8 combines with J gene TRBJ1-5, with D possibly matching TRBD1 (5 bases). Trimming shortened V by 0 bases and J by 3 bases, and 15 bases separated the two germline ends. The CDR3 length is 17 residues. Germline V gene sequence: CDR1 SGHVS, CDR2 FQNEAQ. DNA of the CDR3: TGTGCCAGCAGCTTAGCAGCCGCCGACAGAGACAATCAGCCCCAGCATTTT. Its translation: CASSLAAADRDNQPQHF.

This clonotype has a count of ten or more. This chain uses TRBV6-1 with TRBJ2-5, with TRBD1 as a possible D gene (6 bases). The CDR3 covers 16 residues. Germline values: CDR1 MNHNS, CDR2 SASEGT. V lost 5 bases to trimming and J lost 2 bases, with 18 bases between them. The CDR3 DNA is TGTGCCAGCAGTCATATTACAGGGAGCTCACAAGAGACCCAGTACTTC. This gives the protein CASSHITGSSQETQYF.

The table lists this clonotype with many counts. The rearrangement links TRBV6-2 or TRBV6-3 to TRBJ1-5; 9 bases agree with TRBD1. Germline CDR1 and CDR2: MNHEY and SVGEGT. CDR3 length equals 15 residues. The ends lost 7 bases at V and 6 bases at J; junction bases unmatched: 10. The CDR3 region has the DNA TGTGCCAGCACCTACGGGGACAGGGTTGGTCAGCCCCAGCATTTT. It is translated as CASTYGDRVGQPQHF.

This clonotype was seen many times. The V gene is TRBV28, the J gene TRBJ2-3; weak D call: TRBD2 (6 bases). The CDR3 runs 16 residues. Germline V gene lookup returns CDR1 MDHEN and CDR2 SYDVKM. The V end lost 7 bases, the J end lost 2 bases, and 19 bases lay between the germline ends. The CDR3 DNA reads TGTGCCAGCATGGAGGGGCTCATAGTCAACACAGATACGCAGTATTTT. Translation gives CASMEGLIVNTDTQYF.

This clonotype was counted many times. In DNA form, the CDR3 reads TGTGCCAGCAGCCCCATCCCCGGACACCTTAATAATTCACCCCTCCACTTT. Protein product: CASSPIPGHLNNSPLHF. The genes are TRBV6-1 and TRBJ1-6, with TRBD1 as a possible D gene (5 bases). From germline, CDR1 is MNHNS and CDR2 SASEGT. This CDR3 spans 17 amino acids. The V end lost 6 bases, the J end lost 5 bases, and 20 bases lay between the germline ends.